Following are 27 T cell receptor beta chains from one sample sequenced in a study of T cell responses to AZD1222 COVID-19 vaccine. Sequenced by immunoSEQ multiplex PCR; TCRdb stores in-frame clones only, minus some. The table lists roughly 81,000 clones, around 86% of them singletons, with more than 7% in the top ten. Sequenced material: peripheral blood, taken on day 0 of AZD1222 vaccination. These receptors were taken from an adult in good health.

This chain uses TRBV7-2 with TRBJ2-3; 15 bases match TRBD2. The CDR3 is 16 amino acids. Germline CDR1 reads SGHTA; CDR2 reads FQGNSA. Losses at the gene ends were 5 bases for V and 8 bases for J; bases not matched to a gene: 8. In DNA form, the CDR3 reads TGTGCCAGCAGCCCCGGACTAGCGGGAGGGCCGGGTACGCAGTATTTT. Amino acids: CASSPGLAGGPGTQYF.

This chain connects TRBV6-6 to TRBJ1-5; 9 nucleotides line up with TRBD1. The trim removed 7 bases at V and 6 bases at J, leaving 7 bases unmatched. The CDR3 has 14 residues. CDR1 is MNHNY and CDR2 is SVGAGI in the germline V gene (reference sequence). The CDR3 region has the DNA TGTGCCAGCAATCCCGGGACAGGGAGTCAGCCCCAGCATTTT. It yields the protein CASNPGTGSQPQHF.

This clone came up once. The V call is TRBV10-3, the J call TRBJ1-1; unclear D gene. Germline-derived CDR1 and CDR2 are ENHRY and SYGVKD. This CDR3 is built from 14 residues. V lost 3 bases and J lost 0, with 8 bases in between. The CDR3 loop is CAISEGRLNTEAFF. CDR3 sequence (DNA): TGTGCCATCAGTGAAGGGCGATTGAACACTGAAGCTTTCTTT.

This clone came up a few times. The chain links TRBV15 to TRBJ1-2; 12 nucleotides align to TRBD1. The CDR3 covers 14 residues. The V gene's germline CDR1 is LNHNV and CDR2 YYDKDF (reference sequence). Trimming took 5 bases from V and 8 from J; bases not matched to a gene: 6. The CDR3 DNA follows: TGTGCCACCAGCCGGGGACAGGGGGCGAGAGGCTACACCTTC. Protein product: CATSRGQGARGYTF.

The CDR3 loop is CASSSYTGLRTEAFF. The CDR3 bases are TGTGCCAGCAGTTCTTACACAGGGCTGCGCACTGAAGCTTTCTTT. The chain employs TRBV28 and TRBJ1-1, with D possibly matching TRBD1 (6 bases). Germline V lookup: CDR1 MDHEN, CDR2 SYDVKM. Trimming shortened V by 4 bases and J by 4 bases, and 16 bases separated the two germline ends. The CDR3 is 15 amino acids. Looking up the rest from reference TRBV28 and TRBJ1-1 gives the full variable domain: DVKVTQSSRYLVKRTGEKVFLECVQDMDHENMFWYRQDPGLGLRLIYFSYDVKMKEKGDIPEGYSVSREKKERFSLILESASTNQTSMYLCASSSYTGLRTEAFFGQGTRLTVV.

The V and J genes are TRBV4-1 and TRBJ1-6; 7 nucleotides match TRBD1. Germline V lookup: CDR1 MGHRA, CDR2 YSYEKL. CDR3 size: 17 residues. With 0 bases clipped from V and 10 bases from J, the junction kept 12 bases outside the gene matches. The CDR3 sequence is CASSQDSLRGLSSPLHF. For the CDR3, the DNA is TGCGCCAGCAGCCAAGACTCCCTCAGGGGGTTATCATCACCCCTCCACTTT.

The chain is built from TRBV4-1 and TRBJ2-7; 7 positions agree with TRBD1. This CDR3 region has 15 residues. CDR1 is MGHRA and CDR2 is YSYEKL in the germline V gene. J lost 7 bases, V lost 4 bases, and 13 bases had no gene match. The CDR3: CASSPPVEIRGEQYF. CDR3 in DNA: TGCGCCAGCAGCCCCCCGGTTGAGATCAGGGGGGAGCAGTACTTC.

This clone appeared a few times. This chain connects TRBV28 to TRBJ1-1, with D uncertain. The V gene's germline CDR1 is MDHEN and CDR2 SYDVKM. The V end was cut by 6 bases, the J end by 6 bases, with 14 bases between. This CDR3 comprises 13 residues. The CDR3 loop is CASSSTGMAEAFF. The CDR3 nucleotides read TGTGCCAGCAGCTCTACGGGGATGGCTGAAGCTTTCTTT.

A word on this clone: Germline is not matched at one junction end, which may reflect a read error. The V call is TRBV29-1, the J call TRBJ1-3; the D gene is possibly TRBD1 (6 bases). CDR1 is SQVTM and CDR2 is ANQGSEA in the germline V gene. The CDR3 consists of 13 residues. The CDR3: CTLGVGGGNTIYF. The CDR3 nucleotides are TGTACCCTCGGGGTAGGGGGGGGAAACACCATATATTTT.

This rearrangement joins TRBV2 to TRBJ1-1; D is possibly TRBD1 (5 bases). V lost 5 bases to trimming and J lost 11 bases, with 21 bases between them. This CDR3 has 14 residues. Germline values: CDR1 SNHLY, CDR2 FYNNEI. The CDR3 sequence is CASSYTPGAEGAFF. The CDR3 DNA reads as TGTGCCAGCAGTTACACCCCCGGCGCCGAGGGGGCTTTCTTT. Full variable domain (outside the CDR3, taken from reference TRBV2 and TRBJ1-1): EPEVTQTPSHQVTQMGQEVILRCVPISNHLYFYWYRQILGQKVEFLVSFYNNEISEKSEIFDDQFSVERPDGSNFTLKIRSTKLEDSAMYFCASSYTPGAEGAFFGQGTRLTVV.

Here the CDR3 reads CASSFGETQYF. CDR3 coding DNA: TGTGCCAGCAGCTTCGGGGAGACCCAGTACTTC. The chain uses TRBV7-9 and TRBJ2-5; D gene uncertain. Per germline, CDR1 SEHNR and CDR2 FQNEAQ (reference sequence). V lost 3 bases and J 5 bases, leaving 4 bases between the germline ends. The length of the CDR3 is 11 residues.

The chain has TRBV5-5 and TRBJ1-2; unclear D gene. With 1 base removed from V and 1 base from J, the gap between germline ends came to 2 bases. Germline CDR1 is SGHKS and CDR2 is YYEKEE (reference sequence). The CDR3 is 12 amino acids. The CDR3 bases are TGTGCCAGCAGCTTGAGTAACTATGGCTACACCTTC. Residues: CASSLSNYGYTF.

The chain employs TRBV2 and TRBJ2-5, with a tentative D call TRBD1 (5 bases). V was shortened by 10 bases and J by 0 bases, with 12 bases between the two germline ends. Germline values: CDR1 SNHLY, CDR2 FYNNEI. There are 13 residues in the CDR3. CDR3 sequence reads: CATHRFHQETQYF. CDR3 in DNA: TGTGCCACGCACAGGTTCCACCAAGAGACCCAGTACTTC.

The chain recombines TRBV11-3 with TRBJ2-2; TRBD2 might be the D (7 bases). The germline CDR1 and CDR2 sequences are SGHNT and YENEEA. The CDR3 is made up of 16 amino acids. Trimming pared 2 bases from V and 3 bases from J, leaving 13 bases between. The CDR3 reads CASSLRGALDTGELFF. The CDR3 DNA reads TGTGCCAGCAGCTTACGGGGGGCATTGGACACCGGGGAGCTGTTTTTT.

V and J are TRBV28 and TRBJ1-2; TRBD1 is a possible D gene (5 bases). The germline V and J ends were trimmed by 6 bases and 0 bases, with 17 bases remaining between them. The germline gives CDR1 MDHEN, CDR2 SYDVKM. The CDR3 is 16 residues long. The CDR3 loop is CASRFPRRGPNYGYTF. The CDR3 DNA follows: TGTGCCAGCAGATTCCCTCGCCGGGGCCCTAACTATGGCTACACCTTC.

V gene TRBV28 combines with J gene TRBJ1-5, with no clear D. The length of the CDR3 is 14 residues. Between the trimmed V and J ends, which lost 6 bases and 6 bases, there was a span of 15 bases. Germline V gives CDR1 MDHEN, CDR2 SYDVKM. CDR3 protein: CASSNPGSGQPQHF. DNA of the CDR3: TGTGCCAGCAGCAACCCAGGTTCGGGTCAGCCCCAGCATTTT.

The chain recombines TRBV5-1 with TRBJ1-5; D unclear. This CDR3 spans 16 amino acids. CDR1 and CDR2 from the germline V gene are SGHRS and YFSETQ. V lost 4 bases and J 0 bases, leaving 14 bases between the germline ends. CDR3 nucleotides: TGCGCCAGCAGCATCCAACCTGGGAATAGCAATCAGCCCCAGCATTTT. Protein product: CASSIQPGNSNQPQHF.

The rearrangement links TRBV30 to TRBJ2-3; 9 bases agree with TRBD1. V trimming: 2 bases; J trimming: 4 bases; junction bases outside the gene matches: 4. The CDR3 has 14 residues. Germline CDR1 is GTSNPN and CDR2 is SVGIG (reference sequence). The DNA of the CDR3 is TGTGCCTGGAGTCCGGGACAGGGCGCAGATACGCAGTATTTT. Translating gives CAWSPGQGADTQYF.

The chain employs TRBV29-1 and TRBJ2-5; D uncertain. The CDR3 consists of 12 residues. In germline, CDR1 is SQVTM, CDR2 ANQGSEA. V shed 3 bases and J shed 5 bases, with 10 bases lying between them. The CDR3 loop reads CSVEGPHETQYF. For the CDR3, the DNA is TGCAGCGTTGAGGGCCCCCATGAGACCCAGTACTTC. Full variable domain (rest looked up from reference TRBV29-1 and TRBJ2-5): SAVISQKPSRDICQRGTSLTIQCQVDSQVTMMFWYRQQPGQSLTLIATANQGSEATYESGFVIDKFPISRPNLTFSTLTVSNMSPEDSSIYLCSVEGPHETQYFGPGTRLLVL.

The chain is built from TRBV4-3 and TRBJ2-7, with 13 bases that match TRBD2. Germline CDR1 reads LGHNA; CDR2 reads YSLEER. This CDR3 comprises 15 residues. V trimming: 0 bases; J trimming: 7 bases; junction bases outside the gene matches: 3. CDR3 nucleotides: TGCGCCAGCAGCCAAGAAACTAGCGGGAGGGCGGAGCAGTACTTC. Translation: CASSQETSGRAEQYF.

The V and J genes are TRBV5-1 and TRBJ2-5, with 8 bases identical to TRBD2. The germline V gene has CDR1 SGHRS and CDR2 YFSETQ. The trim removed 1 base at V and 1 base at J, leaving 0 bases unmatched. The CDR3 totals 14 residues. The CDR3, as DNA: TGCGCCAGCAGCTTGACTAGCGGCCAAGAGACCCAGTACTTC. It yields the protein CASSLTSGQETQYF.

The chain recombines TRBV24-1 with TRBJ2-7; TRBD2 matches 11 bases. CDR3 length equals 15 residues. Looked up from germline, CDR1 is KGHDR and CDR2 is SFDVKD. Trimming cost V 6 bases and J 0 bases; bases outside gene matches: 3. CDR3 amino acids: CATSTTSGSSYEQYF. The CDR3 DNA reads as TGTGCCACCAGTACAACTAGCGGGAGCTCCTACGAGCAGTACTTC.

The genes are TRBV9 and TRBJ2-3; D call uncertain. The ends were cut back, 0 bases at V and 4 bases at J, with 9 bases in the middle. From germline, CDR1 is SGDLS and CDR2 YYNGEE. The CDR3 is 14 amino acids. The CDR3 loop reads CASSVAFRADTQYF. CDR3 DNA: TGTGCCAGCAGCGTAGCTTTTCGTGCAGATACGCAGTATTTT.

The chain uses TRBV7-2 and TRBJ2-7; 8 bases are a match to TRBD1. The CDR3 is 14 residues long. From germline, CDR1 is SGHTA and CDR2 FQGNSA. J gave up 5 bases and V 5 bases, and 8 bases lay outside the gene matches. DNA for the CDR3: TGTGCCAGCAGCCCCCGGACAGGGAATCACGAGCAGTACTTC. It codes for CASSPRTGNHEQYF.

This chain uses TRBV19 with TRBJ1-2; tentatively, D is TRBD1 (6 bases). Trimming stripped 0 bases from V and 5 bases from J, with 10 bases between. From germline, CDR1 is LNHDA and CDR2 SQIVND (reference sequence). The CDR3 has 14 amino acids. The CDR3: CASSIDGQPYGYTF. The CDR3 nucleotides read TGTGCCAGTAGTATAGATGGACAGCCGTATGGCTACACCTTC.

The rearrangement joins TRBV15 to TRBJ2-7; weak D call: TRBD1 (5 bases). The V gene lost 0 bases and the J gene lost 1 base, with 10 bases spanning the gap. CDR1 LNHNV and CDR2 YYDKDF come from the germline V gene (reference sequence). This CDR3 contains 15 residues. CDR3 sequence (DNA): TGTGCCACCAGCAGAGATCCGTACAGGTCCTACGAGCAGTACTTC. It yields the protein CATSRDPYRSYEQYF.

The chain couples TRBV28 to TRBJ1-6; no firm D call. The ends were cut back, 5 bases at V and 8 bases at J, with 16 bases in the middle. Germline CDR1 reads MDHEN; CDR2 reads SYDVKM. This CDR3 is 15 amino acids long. Here the CDR3 reads CASSKTRPQDSPLHF. The CDR3 nucleotides read TGTGCCAGCAGTAAAACAAGGCCGCAGGATTCACCCCTCCACTTT. The whole variable domain, filled in from reference TRBV28 and TRBJ1-6, reads DVKVTQSSRYLVKRTGEKVFLECVQDMDHENMFWYRQDPGLGLRLIYFSYDVKMKEKGDIPEGYSVSREKKERFSLILESASTNQTSMYLCASSKTRPQDSPLHFGNGTRLTVT.